The sequence of this T cell receptor beta chain was determined in a study of blood T cell repertoires in COVID-19. Original methodology: From reference gene primer amplification, estimates of nucleated cell counts were derived. Here immunoSEQ multiplex PCR was the method, and the copy in TCRdb shows in-frame clones only, minus some. Clonal size and the V and J genes are those of that table, whereas D and trimming came from the DNA. Counted here are a few hundred thousand clones, roughly four fifths occurring once; the ten biggest clones make up roughly 4%. Trimming shortened V by 0 bases and J by 4 bases, and 10 bases separated the two germline ends. The CDR3 loop spans 16 amino acids. The germline CDR1 and CDR2 sequences are SGHVS and FNYEAQ.

This receptor was identified in a man younger than 45 with acute COVID-19. The J gene is TRBJ2-6, the V gene TRBV7-6; D is unresolved. Specimen: PBMCs or T cells enriched from blood (not recorded which). CDR3 coding DNA: TGTGCCAGCAGCTTAGCTGCGACACGAGGGGCCAACGTCCTGACTTTC. Protein product: CASSLAATRGANVLTF.